The text below deals with one T cell receptor beta chain. The antigen is undetermined. The sample originates from a study of identical twins. Study outcomes and limitations: Cord blood beta clonotypes present at high abundance carried fewer insertions; no such pattern appeared in memory repertoires. Compared with models, monozygotic twins showed more out-of-frame TCR alpha sharing. In beta out-of-frame sequences, the excess sharing between twins was weaker.

Template switching created a universal primer site, and the cDNA included unique molecular identifiers. TCRdb passed the 5' RACE reads through MiXCR, listing each CDR3 protein once. The data contain roughly 1,500,000 distinct CDR3 sequences, 25% to 35% of them singletons. The clonotype originates from a newborn girl in good health. Sequencing was performed on cord blood.

The CDR3 is CASSSGPAGHNEQFF. The CDR3 nucleotides read TGCGCCAGCAGCTCAGGACCAGCTGGTCACAATGAGCAGTTCTTC. The chain recombines TRBV5-1 with TRBJ2-1; D ambiguous. Germline V lookup: CDR1 SGHRS, CDR2 YFSETQ. CDR3 size: 15 residues. The V end lost 3 bases, the J end lost 5 bases, and 15 bases lay between the germline ends.